The source of this T cell receptor (beta chain) is a study of T cells in Graves' hyperthyroidism and ophthalmopathy. Study-wide results and limits: Most thyroid clonotypes expanded above 0.001 were also detected in blood.

Those with hyperthyroidism were 18 to 65 years old, newly diagnosed, and ill for under 2 months. Uncontrolled infection, other autoimmune disease, pregnancy or lactation barred patients from enrollment. Over 9 ml of fresh peripheral blood supplied the PBMCs. Germline V gene lookup returns CDR1 MGHDK and CDR2 SYGVNS. This CDR3 region has 14 residues. The V gene lost 7 bases and the J gene lost 7 bases, with 17 bases spanning the gap. There were TCR beta CDR3 regions amplified from RNA transcripts. When the TCR CDR3 underwent first-round RT-PCR, the HTBI primer set was used. A single record per CDR3 protein comes from TCRdb applying MiXCR to the multiplex PCR reads. The sample shows about 210,000 distinct CDR3 sequences, 17% of them seen only once. About this clonotype itself: The antigen is not known.

This chain uses TRBV25-1 with TRBJ2-1; weak D call: TRBD2 (6 bases). Specimen: blood. This clonotype originated in a man between 50 and 59 years old with Graves' hyperthyroidism. The CDR3 is CASIPGLGSNEQFF. CDR3 in DNA: TGTGCCAGCATCCCGGGACTTGGGAGTAATGAGCAGTTCTTC.